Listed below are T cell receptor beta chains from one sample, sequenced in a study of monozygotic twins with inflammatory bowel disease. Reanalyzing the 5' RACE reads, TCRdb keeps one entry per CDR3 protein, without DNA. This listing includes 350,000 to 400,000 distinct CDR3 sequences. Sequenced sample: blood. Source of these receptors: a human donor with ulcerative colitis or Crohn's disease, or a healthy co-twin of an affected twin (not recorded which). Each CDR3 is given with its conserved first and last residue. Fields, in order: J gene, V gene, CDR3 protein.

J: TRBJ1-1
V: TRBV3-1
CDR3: CASSLTGLEAFF

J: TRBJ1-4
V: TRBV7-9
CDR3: CASSSRESTYNEKLFF

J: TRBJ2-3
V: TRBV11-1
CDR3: CASSSPVYGGAWSTDTQYF

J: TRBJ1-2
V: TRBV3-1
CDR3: CASSQEGVYGYTF

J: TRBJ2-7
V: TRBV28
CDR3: CASSSHPRQAEGEQYF

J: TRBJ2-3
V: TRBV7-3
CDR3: CASSLRQGGTDTQYF

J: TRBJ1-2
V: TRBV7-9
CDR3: CASVEQGGIYGYTF

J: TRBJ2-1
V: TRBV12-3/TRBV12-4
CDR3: CASSPDPSVEQFF

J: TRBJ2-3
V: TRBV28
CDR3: CASTTYRGSTDTQYF

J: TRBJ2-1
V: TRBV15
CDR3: CATSRDRRGAGEQFF

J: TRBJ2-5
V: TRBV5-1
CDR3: CASSLNEGRQETQYF

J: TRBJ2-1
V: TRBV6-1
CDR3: CASSPGGRDLDEQFF

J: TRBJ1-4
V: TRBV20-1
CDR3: CSASDGPDEKLFF

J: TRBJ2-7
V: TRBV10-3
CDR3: CAISTGRSSYEQYF

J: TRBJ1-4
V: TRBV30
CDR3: CAWSVGSTTNEKLFF

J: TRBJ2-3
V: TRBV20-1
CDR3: CSALRATDTQYF

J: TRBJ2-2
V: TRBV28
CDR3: CASSFEIGNTGELFF

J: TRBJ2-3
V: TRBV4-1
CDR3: CASSQPRDRGRAGDTQYF

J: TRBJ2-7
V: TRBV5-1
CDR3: CASSIGTEYSYEQYF

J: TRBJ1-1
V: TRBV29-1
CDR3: CSVEDGLNTEAFF

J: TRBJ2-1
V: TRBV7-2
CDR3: CASLRQVVAGSYNEQFF

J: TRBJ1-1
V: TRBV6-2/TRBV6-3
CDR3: CASSQPARAGFEAFF

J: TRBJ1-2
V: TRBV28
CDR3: CASSRGIGVGYTF

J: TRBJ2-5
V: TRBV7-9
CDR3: CASRDRTLQETQYF

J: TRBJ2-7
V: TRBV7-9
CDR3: CASGWLESYEQYF

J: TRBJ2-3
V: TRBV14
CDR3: CASSPTGHGTDTQYF

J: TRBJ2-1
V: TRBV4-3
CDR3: CASSPRQGGDNEQFF

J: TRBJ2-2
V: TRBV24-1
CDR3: CATSGSWAANTGELFF

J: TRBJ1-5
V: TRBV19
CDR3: CASGLDREGNQPQHF

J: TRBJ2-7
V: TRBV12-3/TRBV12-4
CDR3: CASSLQGGIYEQYF

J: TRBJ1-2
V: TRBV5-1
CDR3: CAGSLVGFDGYTF

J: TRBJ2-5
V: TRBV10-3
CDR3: CAISDAGGQETQYF

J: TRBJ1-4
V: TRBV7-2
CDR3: CASSQRVGSTNEKLFF

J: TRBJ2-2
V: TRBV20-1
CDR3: CSARDARGGTGELFF

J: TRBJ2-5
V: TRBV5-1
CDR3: CASSLVFFQETQYF

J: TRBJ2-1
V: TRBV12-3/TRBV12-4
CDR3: CASSFQVVHEQFF

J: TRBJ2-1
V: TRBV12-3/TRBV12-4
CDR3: CASRPLLGQGIDEQFF

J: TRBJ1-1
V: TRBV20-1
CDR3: CSAPVSVAEAFF

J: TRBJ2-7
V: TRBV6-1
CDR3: CASSRTSGGAWEQYF

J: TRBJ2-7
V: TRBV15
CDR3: CATSRAAGYERYF

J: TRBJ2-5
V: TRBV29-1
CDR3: CSVGSDRVGGETQYF

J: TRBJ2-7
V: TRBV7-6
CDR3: CASSSHLEGSYEQYF

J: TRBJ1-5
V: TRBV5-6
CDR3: CASSLGQVYQPQHF

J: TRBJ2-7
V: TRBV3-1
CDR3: CASSQKHGYEQYF

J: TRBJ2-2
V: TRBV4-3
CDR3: CASSQGSASTGELFF

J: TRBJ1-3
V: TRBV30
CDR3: CAWHGARTVYSGNTIYF

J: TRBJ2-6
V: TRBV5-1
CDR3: CASSFDQYISGANVLTF

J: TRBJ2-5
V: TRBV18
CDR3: CASSSPGLSIETQYF

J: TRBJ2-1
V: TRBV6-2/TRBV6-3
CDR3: CASSSRLDYNEQFF

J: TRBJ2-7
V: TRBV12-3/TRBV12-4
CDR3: CASSPRDREYEQYF

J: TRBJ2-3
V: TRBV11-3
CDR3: CASSLGGLAGGRPDTQYF

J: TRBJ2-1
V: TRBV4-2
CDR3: CASSQEGASYNEQFF

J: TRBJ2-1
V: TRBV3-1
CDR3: CASSQDAGGYNEQFF

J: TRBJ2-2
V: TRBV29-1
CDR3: CSVSSSGGHTGELFF

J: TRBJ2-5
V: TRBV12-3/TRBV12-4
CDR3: CASSRKGIQETQYF